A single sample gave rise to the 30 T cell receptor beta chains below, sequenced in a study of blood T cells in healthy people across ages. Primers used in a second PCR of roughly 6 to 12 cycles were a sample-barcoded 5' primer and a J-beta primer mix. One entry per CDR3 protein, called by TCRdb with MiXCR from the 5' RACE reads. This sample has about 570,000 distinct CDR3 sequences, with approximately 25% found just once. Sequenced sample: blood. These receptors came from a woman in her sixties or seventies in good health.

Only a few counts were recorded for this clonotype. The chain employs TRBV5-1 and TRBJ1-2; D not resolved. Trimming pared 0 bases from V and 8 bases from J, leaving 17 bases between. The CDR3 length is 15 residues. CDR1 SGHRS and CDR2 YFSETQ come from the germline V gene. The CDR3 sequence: CASSLEATSGGGYTF. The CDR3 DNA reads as TGCGCCAGCAGCTTGGAGGCGACCTCAGGAGGAGGCTACACCTTC.

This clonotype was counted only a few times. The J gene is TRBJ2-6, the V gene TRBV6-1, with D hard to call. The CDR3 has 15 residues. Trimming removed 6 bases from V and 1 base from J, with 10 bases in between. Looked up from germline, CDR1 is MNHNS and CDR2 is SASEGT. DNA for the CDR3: TGTGCCAGCAGGGCCCAATCATCTGGGGCCAACGTCCTGACTTTC. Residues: CASRAQSSGANVLTF.

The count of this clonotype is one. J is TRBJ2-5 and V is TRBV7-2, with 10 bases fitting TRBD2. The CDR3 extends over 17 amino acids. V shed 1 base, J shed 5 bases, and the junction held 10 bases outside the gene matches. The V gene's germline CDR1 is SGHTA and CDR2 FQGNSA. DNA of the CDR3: TGTGCCAGCAGCTTAGAAGGGGAGCGGGGGGGCGCGGAGACCCAGTACTTC. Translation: CASSLEGERGGAETQYF.

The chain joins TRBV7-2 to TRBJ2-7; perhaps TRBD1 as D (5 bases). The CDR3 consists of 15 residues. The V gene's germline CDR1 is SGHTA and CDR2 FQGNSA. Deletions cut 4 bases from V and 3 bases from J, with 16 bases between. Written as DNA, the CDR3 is TGTGCCAGCAGCTCAGTTGTAGGGGCAATCTACGAGCAGTACTTC. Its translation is CASSSVVGAIYEQYF.

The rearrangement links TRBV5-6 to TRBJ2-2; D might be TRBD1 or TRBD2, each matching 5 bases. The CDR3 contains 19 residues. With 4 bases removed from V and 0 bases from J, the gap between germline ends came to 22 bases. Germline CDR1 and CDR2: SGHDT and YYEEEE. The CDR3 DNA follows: TGTGCCAGCAGCGCAGACCCAAGGAGAGGGGTATCGAACACCGGGGAGCTGTTTTTT. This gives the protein CASSADPRRGVSNTGELFF.

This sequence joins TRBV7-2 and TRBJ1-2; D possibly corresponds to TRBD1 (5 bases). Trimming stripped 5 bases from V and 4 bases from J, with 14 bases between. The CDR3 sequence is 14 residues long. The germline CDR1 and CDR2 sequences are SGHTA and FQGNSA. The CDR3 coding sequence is TGTGCCAGCAGCGCACCTGGGGCGGCCTATGGCTACACCTTC. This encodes CASSAPGAAYGYTF.

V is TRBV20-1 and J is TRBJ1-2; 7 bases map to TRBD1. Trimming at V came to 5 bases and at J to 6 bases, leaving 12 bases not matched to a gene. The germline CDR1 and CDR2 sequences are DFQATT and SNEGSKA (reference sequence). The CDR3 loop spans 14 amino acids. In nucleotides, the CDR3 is TGCAGTGCTGTTAGGTGGCAGGGGGTGGATGGCTACACCTTC. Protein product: CSAVRWQGVDGYTF.

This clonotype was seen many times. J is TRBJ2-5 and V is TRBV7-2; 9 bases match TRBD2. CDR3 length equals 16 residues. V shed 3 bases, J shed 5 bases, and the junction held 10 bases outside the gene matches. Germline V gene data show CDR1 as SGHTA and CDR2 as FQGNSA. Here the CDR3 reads CASSLAGGQWWETQYF. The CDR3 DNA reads TGTGCCAGCAGCTTGGCGGGGGGGCAGTGGTGGGAGACCCAGTACTTC.

CDR3 in amino acids: CASSVEGTGGNQPQHF. The CDR3 nucleotides are TGTGCCAGCAGTGTTGAGGGGACAGGGGGCAATCAGCCCCAGCATTTT. The chain carries TRBV2 and TRBJ1-5; 10 bases line up with TRBD1. The germline V gene has CDR1 SNHLY and CDR2 FYNNEI. The V gene end was trimmed by 4 bases and the J gene end by 2 bases; junction bases not matched to a gene: 5. CDR3 size: 16 residues.

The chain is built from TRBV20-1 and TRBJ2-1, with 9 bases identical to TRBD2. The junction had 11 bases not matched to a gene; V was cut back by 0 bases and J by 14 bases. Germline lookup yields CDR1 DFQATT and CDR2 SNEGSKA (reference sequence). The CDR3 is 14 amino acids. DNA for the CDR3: TGCAGTGCTAGAGATCGGACTAGCGAGGGCCTGGAGTTCTTC. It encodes CSARDRTSEGLEFF.

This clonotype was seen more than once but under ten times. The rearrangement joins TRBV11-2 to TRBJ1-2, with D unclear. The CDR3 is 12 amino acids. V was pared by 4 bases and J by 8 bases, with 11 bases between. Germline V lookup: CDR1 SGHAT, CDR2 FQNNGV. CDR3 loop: CASSWSEEGYTF. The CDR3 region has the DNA TGTGCCAGCAGCTGGAGTGAGGAGGGCTACACCTTC.

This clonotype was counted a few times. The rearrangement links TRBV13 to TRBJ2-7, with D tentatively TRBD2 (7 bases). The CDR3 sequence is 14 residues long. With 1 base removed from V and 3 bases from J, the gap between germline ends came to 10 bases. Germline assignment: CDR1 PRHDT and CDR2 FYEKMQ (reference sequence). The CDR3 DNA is TGTGCCAGCAGCTTAGTCGGGGGGCGCTACGAGCAGTACTTC. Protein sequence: CASSLVGGRYEQYF.

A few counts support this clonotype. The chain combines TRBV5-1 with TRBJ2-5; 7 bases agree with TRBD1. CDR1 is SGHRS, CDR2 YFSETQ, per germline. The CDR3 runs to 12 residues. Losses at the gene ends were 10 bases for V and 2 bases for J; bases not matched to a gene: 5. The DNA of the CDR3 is TGCGCCTCAGGGGGACAGCAAGAGACCCAGTACTTC. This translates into CASGGQQETQYF.

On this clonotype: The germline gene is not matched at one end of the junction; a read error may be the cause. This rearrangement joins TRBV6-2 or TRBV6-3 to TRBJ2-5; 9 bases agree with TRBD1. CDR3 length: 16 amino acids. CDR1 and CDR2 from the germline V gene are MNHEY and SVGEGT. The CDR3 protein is CASSPPGTGNEETHYF. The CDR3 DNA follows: TGTGCCAGCAGCCCACCTGGGACAGGGAACGAAGAGACCCACTACTTC.

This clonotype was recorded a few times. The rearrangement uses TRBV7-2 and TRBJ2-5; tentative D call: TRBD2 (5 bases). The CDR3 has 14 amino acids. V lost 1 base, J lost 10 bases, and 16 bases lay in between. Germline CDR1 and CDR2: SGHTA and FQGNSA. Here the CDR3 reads CASSLVTDLGDQYF. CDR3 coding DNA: TGTGCCAGCAGCTTAGTGACTGATCTGGGAGACCAGTACTTC.

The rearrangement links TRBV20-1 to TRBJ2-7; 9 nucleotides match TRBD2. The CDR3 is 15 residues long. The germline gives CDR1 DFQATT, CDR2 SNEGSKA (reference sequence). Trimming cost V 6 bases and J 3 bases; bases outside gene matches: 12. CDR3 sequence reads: CSAYPKAGGRYEQYF. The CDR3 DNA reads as TGCAGTGCATACCCTAAAGCGGGGGGCCGCTACGAGCAGTACTTC.

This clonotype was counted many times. CDR3 in DNA: TGCAGCGTCATCAGAGACTACACTGAAGCTTTCTTT. This gives the protein CSVIRDYTEAFF. V usage is TRBV29-1 and J usage is TRBJ1-1; D gene unclear. From germline, CDR1 is SQVTM and CDR2 ANQGSEA. The CDR3 is made up of 12 amino acids. V dropped 6 bases and J dropped 3 bases, with 11 bases sitting between them. Complete variable domain (other parts from reference TRBV29-1 and TRBJ1-1): SAVISQKPSRDICQRGTSLTIQCQVDSQVTMMFWYRQQPGQSLTLIATANQGSEATYESGFVIDKFPISRPNLTFSTLTVSNMSPEDSSIYLCSVIRDYTEAFFGQGTRLTVV.

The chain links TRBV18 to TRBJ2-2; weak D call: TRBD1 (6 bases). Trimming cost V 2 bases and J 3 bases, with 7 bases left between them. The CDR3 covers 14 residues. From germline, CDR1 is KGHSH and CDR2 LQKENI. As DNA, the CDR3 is TGTGCCAGCTCACCAGGGGGCTACACCGGGGAGCTGTTTTTT. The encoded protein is CASSPGGYTGELFF.

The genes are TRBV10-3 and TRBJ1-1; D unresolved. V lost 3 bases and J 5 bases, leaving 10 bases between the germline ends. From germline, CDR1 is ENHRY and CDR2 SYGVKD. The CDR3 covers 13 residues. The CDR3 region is CAISDVHVTEAFF. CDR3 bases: TGTGCCATCAGTGACGTACACGTAACTGAAGCTTTCTTT.

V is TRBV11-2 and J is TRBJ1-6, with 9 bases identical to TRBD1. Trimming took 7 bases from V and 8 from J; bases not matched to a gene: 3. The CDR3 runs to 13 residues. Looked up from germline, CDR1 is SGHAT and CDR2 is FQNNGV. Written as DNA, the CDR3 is TGTGCCAGCATGGGACAGGGATATTCACCCCTCCACTTT. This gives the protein CASMGQGYSPLHF.

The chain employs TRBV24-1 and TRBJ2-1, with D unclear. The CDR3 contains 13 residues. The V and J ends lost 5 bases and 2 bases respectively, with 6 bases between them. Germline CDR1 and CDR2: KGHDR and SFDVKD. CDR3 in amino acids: CATSVVAYNEQFF. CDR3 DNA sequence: TGTGCCACCAGTGTCGTGGCCTACAATGAGCAGTTCTTC.

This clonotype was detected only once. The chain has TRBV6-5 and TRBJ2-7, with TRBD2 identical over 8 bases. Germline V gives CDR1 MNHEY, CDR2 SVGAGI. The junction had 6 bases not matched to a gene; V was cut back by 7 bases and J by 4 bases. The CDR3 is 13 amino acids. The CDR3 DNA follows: TGTGCCAGCACAGCGGGGGCCGTTTACGAGCAGTACTTC. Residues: CASTAGAVYEQYF.

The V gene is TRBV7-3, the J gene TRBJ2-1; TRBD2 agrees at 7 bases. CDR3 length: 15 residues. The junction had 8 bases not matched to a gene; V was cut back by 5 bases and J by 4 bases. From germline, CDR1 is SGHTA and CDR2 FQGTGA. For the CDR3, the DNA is TGTGCCAGCAGCGTGGCCCGCGGGGGTTACAATGAGCAGTTCTTC. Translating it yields CASSVARGGYNEQFF.

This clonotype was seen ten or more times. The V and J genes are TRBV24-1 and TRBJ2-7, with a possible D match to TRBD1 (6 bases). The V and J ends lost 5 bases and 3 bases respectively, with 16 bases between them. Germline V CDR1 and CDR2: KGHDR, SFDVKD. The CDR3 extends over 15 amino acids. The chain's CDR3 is CATSGPGTTDYEQYF. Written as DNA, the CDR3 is TGTGCCACCAGTGGTCCCGGGACAACTGACTACGAGCAGTACTTC.

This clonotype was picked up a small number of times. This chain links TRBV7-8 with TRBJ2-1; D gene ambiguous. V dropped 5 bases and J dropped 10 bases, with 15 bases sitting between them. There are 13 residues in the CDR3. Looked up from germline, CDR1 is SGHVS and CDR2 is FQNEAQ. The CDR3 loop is CASSLLGIGEQFF. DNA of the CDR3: TGTGCCAGCAGCCTCCTGGGGATAGGAGAGCAGTTCTTC.

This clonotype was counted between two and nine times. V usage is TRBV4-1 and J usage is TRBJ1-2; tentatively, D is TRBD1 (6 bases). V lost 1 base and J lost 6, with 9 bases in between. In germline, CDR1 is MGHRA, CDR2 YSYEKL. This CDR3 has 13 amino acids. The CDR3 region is CASSQVRGDGYTF. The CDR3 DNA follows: TGCGCCAGCAGCCAAGTAAGGGGGGATGGCTACACCTTC.

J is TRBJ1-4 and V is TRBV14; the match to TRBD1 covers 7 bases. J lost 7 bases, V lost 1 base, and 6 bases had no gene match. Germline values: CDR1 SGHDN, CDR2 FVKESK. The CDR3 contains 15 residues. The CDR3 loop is CASSQAGTATEKLFF. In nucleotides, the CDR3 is TGTGCCAGCAGCCAAGCGGGGACAGCAACTGAAAAACTGTTTTTT.

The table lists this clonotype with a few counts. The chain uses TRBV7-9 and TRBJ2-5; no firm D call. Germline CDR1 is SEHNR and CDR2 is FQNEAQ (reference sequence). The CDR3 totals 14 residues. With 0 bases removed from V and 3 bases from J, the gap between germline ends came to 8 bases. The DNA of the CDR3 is TGTGCCAGCAGCTTAGCCCTAAAGGAAGAGACCCAGTACTTC. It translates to CASSLALKEETQYF.

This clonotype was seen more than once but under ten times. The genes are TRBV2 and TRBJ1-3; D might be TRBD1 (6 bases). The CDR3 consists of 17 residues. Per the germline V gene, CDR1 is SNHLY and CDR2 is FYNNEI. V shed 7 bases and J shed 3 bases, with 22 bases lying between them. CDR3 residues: CASKRGSEGVYGNTIYF. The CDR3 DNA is TGTGCCAGCAAGAGGGGGTCGGAGGGAGTGTATGGAAACACCATATATTTT. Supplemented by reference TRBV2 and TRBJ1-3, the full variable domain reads EPEVTQTPSHQVTQMGQEVILRCVPISNHLYFYWYRQILGQKVEFLVSFYNNEISEKSEIFDDQFSVERPDGSNFTLKIRSTKLEDSAMYFCASKRGSEGVYGNTIYFGEGSWLTVV.

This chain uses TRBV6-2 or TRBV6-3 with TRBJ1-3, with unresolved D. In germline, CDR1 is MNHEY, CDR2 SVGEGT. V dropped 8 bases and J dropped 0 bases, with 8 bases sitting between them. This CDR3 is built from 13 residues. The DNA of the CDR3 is TGTGCCAGCCGGACGGGCTCTGGAAACACCATATATTTT. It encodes CASRTGSGNTIYF.